The subject of this entry is one T cell receptor beta chain. The sample is drawn from a study of T cell changes during pregnancy in multiple sclerosis. Only in-frame clones appear in the TCRdb table, and some are missing; sequencing was by immunoSEQ multiplex PCR. The sample lists approximately 50,000 clones; approximately 90% were seen once. Trimming shortened V by 4 bases and J by 0 bases, and 11 bases separated the two germline ends. The CDR3 is 15 residues long. The V gene's germline CDR1 is SGHVS and CDR2 FNYEAQ. The source of this sequence is a female donor with multiple sclerosis, enrolled in a pregnancy study. Sequenced here: CD8+ T cells from peripheral blood mononuclear cells, sampled after pregnancy. The rearrangement uses TRBV7-6 and TRBJ2-3; D call uncertain. The CDR3 nucleotides read TGTGCCAGCAGCTACCCCTCCAGTAGCACAGATACGCAGTATTTT. As protein: CASSYPSSSTDTQYF.